Below, 27 T cell receptor beta chains from the same sample are listed, as sequenced in a study of blood T cell repertoires in COVID-19. The table came from immunoSEQ multiplex PCR; TCRdb's copy has only in-frame clones and leaves some out. The repertoire holds over 350,000 clones, with more than 85% as singletons. Sequenced input: peripheral blood. The receptors derive from a woman in her twenties or thirties with acute or convalescent COVID-19.

This rearrangement joins TRBV25-1 to TRBJ2-5; TRBD1 matches 12 bases. The length of the CDR3 is 15 residues. CDR1 and CDR2 (germline): MGHDK, SYGVNS. J was trimmed by 5 bases and V by 6 bases; bases with no gene match: 7. The CDR3 nucleotides read TGTGCCAGCAGCCCCGGGACAGGGGGCGTGGAGACCCAGTACTTC. Translation gives CASSPGTGGVETQYF.

The V gene is TRBV6-5, the J gene TRBJ1-2, with D possibly TRBD1 on 6 matching bases. With 5 bases removed from V and 1 base from J, the gap between germline ends came to 14 bases. Looked up from germline, CDR1 is MNHEY and CDR2 is SVGAGI. The CDR3 loop spans 15 amino acids. Here the CDR3 DNA reads TGTGCCAGCAGTAAGCTACAGGGAAATAACTATGGCTACACCTTC. This translates into CASSKLQGNNYGYTF.

V gene TRBV25-1 combines with J gene TRBJ2-2; D is unclear. This CDR3 has 13 amino acids. The germline V gene encodes CDR1 MGHDK and CDR2 SYGVNS. Trimming pared 2 bases from V and 4 bases from J, leaving 5 bases between. CDR3 region: CASSEQVTGELFF. The CDR3 nucleotides are TGTGCCAGCAGTGAACAGGTCACCGGGGAGCTGTTTTTT.

This clone was detected only once. CDR3 coding DNA: TGTGCCACCAGCAGAACCCCGGAGACAGACCAAGAGACCCAGTACTTC. Encoded protein: CATSRTPETDQETQYF. This rearrangement joins TRBV15 to TRBJ2-5, with D possibly matching TRBD1 (5 bases). V gave up 2 bases and J gave up 0 bases, with 13 bases separating them. The CDR3 has 16 amino acids. The germline V gene encodes CDR1 LNHNV and CDR2 YYDKDF (reference sequence).

V and J are TRBV28 and TRBJ1-5; the D gene is possibly TRBD1 (5 bases). Trimming took 2 bases from V and 1 from J, leaving 18 bases between them. This CDR3 is built from 18 residues. Germline loops: CDR1 MDHEN, CDR2 SYDVKM. CDR3 residues: CASSLDRGFGKSNQPQHF. The CDR3 nucleotides are TGTGCCAGCAGTTTAGATAGGGGATTCGGAAAAAGCAATCAGCCCCAGCATTTT. Variable domain in full (rest from reference TRBV28 and TRBJ1-5): DVKVTQSSRYLVKRTGEKVFLECVQDMDHENMFWYRQDPGLGLRLIYFSYDVKMKEKGDIPEGYSVSREKKERFSLILESASTNQTSMYLCASSLDRGFGKSNQPQHFGDGTRLSIL.

V gene TRBV6-2 or TRBV6-3 combines with J gene TRBJ1-5; D is possibly TRBD1 (5 bases). The CDR3 totals 14 residues. Germline CDR1 is MNHEY and CDR2 is SVGEGT. Trimming removed 5 bases at V and 5 bases at J, with 13 bases between. As DNA, the CDR3 is TGTGCCAGCAGTACCCGTCAGGGATATCAGCCCCAGCATTTT. Protein: CASSTRQGYQPQHF.

The V and J genes are TRBV27 and TRBJ2-7; 8 nucleotides agree with TRBD2. After removal of 6 bases from V and 2 bases from J, the junction contained 6 bases not matched to a gene. Germline CDR1 reads MNHEY; CDR2 reads SMNVEV (reference sequence). The CDR3 is 14 residues long. As DNA, the CDR3 is TGTGCCAGCAGATACGGGGGGGCGGCCTACGAGCAGTACTTC. This translates into CASRYGGAAYEQYF.

The J gene is TRBJ2-2, the V gene TRBV5-5; D is possibly TRBD2 (7 bases). V lost 4 bases and J 0 bases, leaving 19 bases between the germline ends. Germline CDR1 and CDR2: SGHKS and YYEKEE (reference sequence). The CDR3 is 18 residues long. CDR3 sequence (DNA): TGTGCCAGCAGCCCCCGGGGGGCCGGAGCTACGAACACCGGGGAGCTGTTTTTT. Its protein is CASSPRGAGATNTGELFF.

This chain joins TRBV7-2 and TRBJ1-1; TRBD1 matches 11 bases. CDR3 length equals 16 residues. J lost 0 bases, V lost 4 bases, and 4 bases had no gene match. Germline assignment: CDR1 SGHTA and CDR2 FQGNSA. The CDR3: CASSWTGGLMNTEAFF. The CDR3 bases are TGTGCCAGCAGCTGGACAGGGGGCCTCATGAACACTGAAGCTTTCTTT. Variable domain in full (rest from reference TRBV7-2 and TRBJ1-1): GAGVSQSPSNKVTEKGKDVELRCDPISGHTALYWYRQSLGQGLEFLIYFQGNSAPDKSGLPSDRFSAERTGGSVSTLTIQRTQQEDSAVYLCASSWTGGLMNTEAFFGQGTRLTVV.

This clone was detected once. The CDR3 reads CASSATRDRINSPLHF. The CDR3 DNA reads TGTGCCAGCAGTGCTACGCGGGACAGGATCAATTCACCCCTCCACTTT. V and J are TRBV2 and TRBJ1-6, with 8 bases lining up with TRBD1. With 4 bases clipped from V and 7 bases from J, the junction kept 9 bases outside the gene matches. This CDR3 has 16 residues. Germline assignment: CDR1 SNHLY and CDR2 FYNNEI.

The genes are TRBV28 and TRBJ1-1; 8 nucleotides line up with TRBD1. With 7 bases clipped from V and 8 bases from J, the junction kept 24 bases outside the gene matches. CDR1 is MDHEN and CDR2 is SYDVKM in the germline V gene. The CDR3 is made up of 18 amino acids. The CDR3 sequence is CASIYIGVQGTGYSEAFF. The DNA for the CDR3 is TGTGCCAGCATCTACATCGGGGTACAAGGGACAGGTTATTCCGAAGCTTTCTTT.

J is TRBJ1-2 and V is TRBV5-1; the D is unclear. V lost 6 bases and J lost 7, with 13 bases in between. The length of the CDR3 is 12 residues. CDR1 SGHRS and CDR2 YFSETQ come from the germline V gene. The CDR3 sequence is CASKVDGSGYTF. The CDR3, as DNA: TGCGCCAGCAAAGTTGACGGGTCTGGCTACACCTTC.

The CDR3 DNA reads TGTGCCTGGAGAACAGGGTCCCTGAATTCACCCCTCCACTTT. Protein product: CAWRTGSLNSPLHF. The chain employs TRBV30 and TRBJ1-6, with a tentative D call TRBD1 (6 bases). Germline CDR1 is GTSNPN and CDR2 is SVGIG (reference sequence). The CDR3 covers 14 residues. The ends were cut back, 3 bases at V and 7 bases at J, with 13 bases in the middle. The variable domain in full, completed from reference TRBV30 and TRBJ1-6, reads SQTIHQWPATLVQPVGSPLSLECTVEGTSNPNLYWYRQAAGRGLQLLFYSVGIGQISSEVPQNLSASRPQDRQFILSSKKLLLSDSGFYLCAWRTGSLNSPLHFGNGTRLTVT.

This chain connects TRBV6-6 to TRBJ2-1, with 10 bases identical to TRBD1. The CDR3 is 14 residues long. Per germline, CDR1 MNHNY and CDR2 SVGAGI (reference sequence). The V gene end was trimmed by 6 bases and the J gene end by 2 bases; junction bases not matched to a gene: 1. CDR3 in amino acids: CASSGTGAYNEQFF. The CDR3 DNA sequence: TGTGCCAGCAGCGGGACAGGGGCCTACAATGAGCAGTTCTTC.

The CDR3, as DNA: TGTGCCAGCAGTTCTACTAGCGGGGGGGCCCACGAGCAGTACTTC. This sequence encodes CASSSTSGGAHEQYF. The chain combines TRBV7-8 with TRBJ2-7; TRBD2 matches at 13 bases. The germline CDR1 and CDR2 sequences are SGHVS and FQNEAQ. The CDR3 runs to 15 residues. The J segment lost 5 bases and the V segment lost 6 bases, leaving 7 bases of the junction unmatched.

This chain joins TRBV3-1 (or the pseudogene TRBV3-2) and TRBJ1-2; 8 bases match TRBD1. Germline lookup yields CDR1 LGHDT and CDR2 YNNKEL (reference sequence). The CDR3 is 15 residues long. The V gene end was trimmed by 4 bases and the J gene end by 4 bases; junction bases not matched to a gene: 8. CDR3 region: CASSPRGRLGYGYTF. In DNA form, the CDR3 reads TGTGCCAGCAGCCCCAGGGGGCGCCTGGGCTATGGCTACACCTTC.

This chain uses TRBV6-6 with TRBJ2-7; D uncertain. Trimming removed 5 bases at V and 7 bases at J, with 12 bases between. The CDR3 sequence is 12 residues long. CDR1 is MNHNY and CDR2 is SVGAGI in the germline V gene (reference sequence). The CDR3 spells CASSPTPREQYF. Here the CDR3 DNA reads TGTGCCAGCAGTCCAACCCCCAGAGAGCAGTACTTC.

This chain links TRBV30 with TRBJ2-1; D ambiguous. CDR3 length: 15 amino acids. Germline CDR1 reads GTSNPN; CDR2 reads SVGIG (reference sequence). The V gene lost 0 bases and the J gene lost 0 bases, with 9 bases spanning the gap. CDR3 amino acids: CAWSVRYLSYNEQFF. The DNA of the CDR3 is TGTGCCTGGAGTGTACGCTACCTCTCCTACAATGAGCAGTTCTTC.

The V and J genes are TRBV7-3 and TRBJ2-7; 8 bases line up with TRBD1. J was trimmed by 3 bases and V by 3 bases; bases with no gene match: 7. This CDR3 is built from 15 residues. CDR1 and CDR2 (germline): SGHTA, FQGTGA. The CDR3 loop is CASSFRQGFLYEQYF. The CDR3 DNA reads as TGTGCCAGCAGCTTCCGACAGGGGTTTCTCTACGAGCAGTACTTC.

This clone was observed a few times. The chain combines TRBV5-4 with TRBJ1-1; 9 bases are a match to TRBD1. The trim removed 1 base at V and 11 bases at J, leaving 6 bases unmatched. CDR1 is SGHNT, CDR2 YYREEE, per germline (reference sequence). The CDR3 is made up of 13 amino acids. The DNA of the CDR3 is TGTGCCAGCAGCTTGTGGACAGGGGCGGAGGCTTTCTTT. Encoded protein: CASSLWTGAEAFF.

The rearrangement uses TRBV7-9 and TRBJ1-6, with 7 bases aligning to TRBD1. Germline V gene data show CDR1 as SEHNR and CDR2 as FQNEAQ (reference sequence). Germline trimming cut 4 bases from V and 8 bases from J; bases unmatched to any gene: 5. The CDR3 runs to 14 residues. CDR3 coding DNA: TGTGCCAGCAGCTGGGGGACAGCCGATTCACCCCTCCACTTT. Translating gives CASSWGTADSPLHF.

The J gene is TRBJ1-2, the V gene TRBV20-1; D is unclear. Germline values: CDR1 DFQATT, CDR2 SNEGSKA (reference sequence). The CDR3 is 13 residues long. V lost 3 bases, J lost 0 bases, and 8 bases lay in between. The CDR3 DNA sequence: TGCAGTGCTAGTCTTGCAGCTAACTATGGCTACACCTTC. Its protein product is CSASLAANYGYTF.

The CDR3 loop reads CASSLGDRGLGYTF. CDR3 bases: TGCGCCAGCAGCTTAGGTGATAGGGGGCTTGGCTACACCTTC. The V gene is TRBV5-1, the J gene TRBJ1-2, with TRBD1 matching over 7 bases. Per the germline V gene, CDR1 is SGHRS and CDR2 is YFSETQ. With V trimmed by 2 bases and J by 7 bases, 8 bases remained unmatched. This CDR3 is 14 amino acids long.

The CDR3: CASSGFSNEKLFF. In DNA form, the CDR3 reads TGTGCCAGCTCAGGATTTTCTAATGAAAAACTGTTTTTT. This chain links TRBV6-5 with TRBJ1-4; D is undetermined. V was clipped by 8 bases and J by 3 bases, with 10 bases between them. The CDR3 has 13 amino acids. Germline values: CDR1 MNHEY, CDR2 SVGAGI.

V usage is TRBV28 and J usage is TRBJ2-7; 7 nucleotides agree with TRBD1. The CDR3 is 14 residues long. Germline V gene sequence: CDR1 MDHEN, CDR2 SYDVKM. V lost 8 bases, J lost 3 bases, and 10 bases stayed unmatched. The CDR3 region has the DNA TGTGCCAGCCAATCTTCGGACAGGTACTACGAGCAGTACTTC. It specifies CASQSSDRYYEQYF.

This chain's CDR3 is CASSFGTGLGYGYTF. DNA for the CDR3: TGTGCCAGCAGCTTTGGGACAGGTCTCGGGTATGGCTACACCTTC. J is TRBJ1-2 and V is TRBV7-8, with 8 bases matching TRBD1. The germline gives CDR1 SGHVS, CDR2 FQNEAQ. The CDR3 is 15 residues long. J was trimmed by 5 bases and V by 3 bases; bases with no gene match: 8.

This sequence joins TRBV15 and TRBJ2-3, with TRBD2 identical over 12 bases. There are 17 residues in the CDR3. Germline assignment: CDR1 LNHNV and CDR2 YYDKDF (reference sequence). J gave up 3 bases and V 1 base, and 5 bases lay outside the gene matches. For the CDR3, the DNA is TGTGCCACCAGCAGAGTCAGTGGGACTAGCGGGACAGATACGCAGTATTTT. Translation: CATSRVSGTSGTDTQYF.